Listed below are T cell receptor beta chains from one sample, sequenced in a study of OX40 agonist ivuxolimab in advanced cancers. Assay used: immunoSEQ multiplex PCR; TCRdb lists only in-frame clones, some missing. The table includes 55,000 to 85,000 clones, about 91% detected once. The material was CD4+ or CD8+ T cells sorted from blood, obtained in a trial of the OX40 agonist ivuxolimab. Receptors originate from an adult with an advanced solid tumor such as melanoma, head and neck, liver or kidney cancer. Both conserved end residues are trimmed from each CDR3.

cdr3_length: 13; j_call: TRBJ1-3; v_call: TRBV7-2; cdr3_aa: ASSGRTGRVNTIY
cdr3_length: 7; j_call: TRBJ1-2; v_call: TRBV29-1; cdr3_aa: SVETSGT
cdr3_length: 11; j_call: TRBJ1-5; v_call: TRBV7-9; cdr3_aa: ASSRTGNQPQH
cdr3_length: 13; j_call: TRBJ1-2; v_call: TRBV19; cdr3_aa: ASSLTGVLDYGYT
cdr3_length: 10; j_call: TRBJ2-2; v_call: TRBV18; cdr3_aa: ASSPRTGELF
cdr3_length: 14; j_call: TRBJ2-2; v_call: TRBV10-2; cdr3_aa: ASSPDRAPNTGELF
cdr3_length: 11; j_call: TRBJ2-7; v_call: TRBV5-4; cdr3_aa: ASSLAVTYEQY
cdr3_length: 14; j_call: TRBJ2-5; v_call: TRBV7-6; cdr3_aa: ASSPISGTGGETQY
cdr3_length: 17; j_call: TRBJ2-6; v_call: TRBV6-1; cdr3_aa: ASSEWGGGTHSGANVLT
cdr3_length: 11; j_call: TRBJ2-6; v_call: TRBV19; cdr3_aa: ASSPTVANVLT
cdr3_length: 11; j_call: TRBJ2-2; v_call: TRBV10-3; cdr3_aa: AISGGYTGELF
cdr3_length: 14; j_call: TRBJ2-7; v_call: TRBV4-2; cdr3_aa: ASSQDRGLAGAPLY
cdr3_length: 13; j_call: TRBJ2-1; v_call: TRBV5-1; cdr3_aa: ASSTKKDRVGEQF
cdr3_length: 13; j_call: TRBJ2-2; v_call: TRBV7-2; cdr3_aa: ASSLGRVNTGELF
cdr3_length: 14; j_call: TRBJ2-1; v_call: TRBV11-3; cdr3_aa: ASSLASGTGATEQF
cdr3_length: 14; j_call: TRBJ2-1; v_call: TRBV5-1; cdr3_aa: ASSLARGRRENEQF
cdr3_length: 12; j_call: TRBJ2-1; v_call: TRBV10-3; cdr3_aa: AISGQASYNEQF
cdr3_length: 11; j_call: TRBJ1-1; v_call: TRBV6-1; cdr3_aa: ASSEIWGGEAF
cdr3_length: 12; j_call: TRBJ1-5; v_call: TRBV19; cdr3_aa: ASSSLYSNQPQH
cdr3_length: 12; j_call: TRBJ1-1; v_call: TRBV28; cdr3_aa: ASLASGPGTEAF
cdr3_length: 13; j_call: TRBJ1-2; v_call: TRBV29-1; cdr3_aa: SVETPGTGVSGYT
cdr3_length: 12; j_call: TRBJ1-2; v_call: TRBV28; cdr3_aa: ASSFRGRRSGYT
cdr3_length: 10; j_call: TRBJ2-3; v_call: TRBV10-3; cdr3_aa: AISLAGWTQY
cdr3_length: 11; j_call: TRBJ2-7; v_call: TRBV6-1; cdr3_aa: AASLERSYEQY
cdr3_length: 13; j_call: TRBJ2-1; v_call: TRBV12-5; cdr3_aa: ASGLGQGVYNEQF
cdr3_length: 16; j_call: TRBJ2-7; v_call: TRBV10-3; cdr3_aa: AISGPGLAGGASYEQY
cdr3_length: 11; j_call: TRBJ2-3; v_call: TRBV7-6; cdr3_aa: ASSTPLGDTQY
cdr3_length: 11; j_call: TRBJ1-1; v_call: TRBV7-9; cdr3_aa: ASSFIGRGEAF
cdr3_length: 12; j_call: TRBJ1-1; v_call: TRBV28; cdr3_aa: ASSLSTGGRWPF
cdr3_length: 13; j_call: TRBJ2-1; v_call: TRBV11-2; cdr3_aa: ASSSQSGSGHEQF
cdr3_length: 13; j_call: TRBJ2-7; v_call: TRBV5-4; cdr3_aa: ASSSPGSDHYEQY
cdr3_length: 15; j_call: TRBJ1-3; v_call: TRBV28; cdr3_aa: ASSLLLGLREAGTIY
cdr3_length: 15; j_call: TRBJ2-6; v_call: TRBV10-3; cdr3_aa: AIRKQGVSSGANVLT
cdr3_length: 14; j_call: TRBJ2-1; v_call: TRBV5-1; cdr3_aa: ASSLDETSGIGEQF
cdr3_length: 11; j_call: TRBJ1-3; v_call: TRBV6-5; cdr3_aa: ATTRGPGNTIY
cdr3_length: 16; j_call: TRBJ2-2; v_call: TRBV19; cdr3_aa: ASSIDLSGKINTGELF
cdr3_length: 12; j_call: TRBJ2-2; v_call: TRBV10-3; cdr3_aa: AIRDRGNTGELF
cdr3_length: 9; j_call: TRBJ2-5; v_call: TRBV5-1; cdr3_aa: ASSLLETQY
cdr3_length: 10; j_call: TRBJ1-2; v_call: TRBV6-6; cdr3_aa: ASSYNGEGYT
cdr3_length: 12; j_call: TRBJ1-4; v_call: TRBV28; cdr3_aa: ASSLGGKGEKLF
cdr3_length: 12; j_call: TRBJ1-5; v_call: TRBV6-1; cdr3_aa: ASRGEISNQPQH
cdr3_length: 13; j_call: TRBJ2-1; v_call: TRBV9; cdr3_aa: ASNTGTSGYNEQF
cdr3_length: 16; j_call: TRBJ2-5; v_call: TRBV9; cdr3_aa: ASSVELRASGEQETQY
cdr3_length: 14; j_call: TRBJ1-4; v_call: TRBV15; cdr3_aa: ATSRDWAGGNEKLF
cdr3_length: 12; j_call: TRBJ2-2; v_call: TRBV19; cdr3_aa: ASKGISNTGELF
cdr3_length: 14; j_call: TRBJ2-2; v_call: TRBV18; cdr3_aa: ASSPGSGVNTGELF
cdr3_length: 9; j_call: TRBJ1-1; v_call: TRBV29-1; cdr3_aa: SATDNTEAF
cdr3_length: 14; j_call: TRBJ1-2; v_call: TRBV19; cdr3_aa: ASTPWSEKPNYGYT
cdr3_length: 13; j_call: TRBJ2-7; v_call: TRBV2; cdr3_aa: ASSLMVAGEGEQY
cdr3_length: 13; j_call: TRBJ1-4; v_call: TRBV4-1; cdr3_aa: ASSSNRAVNEKLF
cdr3_length: 13; j_call: TRBJ1-6; v_call: TRBV6-1; cdr3_aa: ASTGGSLYNSPLH
cdr3_length: 10; j_call: TRBJ1-1; v_call: TRBV7-9; cdr3_aa: ASRRQDTEAF
cdr3_length: 13; j_call: TRBJ1-1; v_call: TRBV19; cdr3_aa: ESKPAAVLGTEAF